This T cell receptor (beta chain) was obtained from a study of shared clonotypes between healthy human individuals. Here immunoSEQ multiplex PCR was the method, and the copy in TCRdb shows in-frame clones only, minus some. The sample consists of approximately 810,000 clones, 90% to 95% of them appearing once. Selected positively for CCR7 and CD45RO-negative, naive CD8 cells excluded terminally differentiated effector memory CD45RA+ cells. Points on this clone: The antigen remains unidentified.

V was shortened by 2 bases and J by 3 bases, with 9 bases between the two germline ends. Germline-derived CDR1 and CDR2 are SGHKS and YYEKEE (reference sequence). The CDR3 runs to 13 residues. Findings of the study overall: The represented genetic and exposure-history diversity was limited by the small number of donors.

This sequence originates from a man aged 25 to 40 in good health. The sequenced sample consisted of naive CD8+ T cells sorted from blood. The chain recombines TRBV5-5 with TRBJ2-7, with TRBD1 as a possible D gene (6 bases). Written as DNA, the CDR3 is TGTGCCAGCAGCTTAGTCAGGGGCTACGAGCAGTACTTC. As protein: CASSLVRGYEQYF. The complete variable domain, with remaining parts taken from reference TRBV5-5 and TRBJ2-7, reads DAGVTQSPTHLIKTRGQQVTLRCSPISGHKSVSWYQQVLGQGPQFIFQYYEKEERGRGNFPDRFSARQFPNYSSELNVNALLLGDSALYLCASSLVRGYEQYFGPGTRLTVT.